Listed below are T cell receptor beta chains from one sample, sequenced in a study of cytomegalovirus exposure and HLA in healthy donors. TCRdb's table, derived via immunoSEQ multiplex PCR, lists solely in-frame clones and lacks some. The data contain 150,000 to 200,000 clones, approximately 80% of them seen just once; the ten biggest clones take up 1.5% to 2%. Sequencing was done on a sample of PBMCs. These TCRs come from a woman in her 30s in good health and CMV-seronegative. Both conserved end residues are part of each CDR3. The D gene is left open where the match is weak. Expanded clones are given a class, and other clones once, few, many or no size at all.

J,D,size,V,CDR3,DNA
TRBJ1-6,TRBD1,NA,TRBV4-2,CASSQVPWDRNNSPLHF,TGTGCCAGCAGCCAAGTCCCTTGGGACAGGAATAATTCACCCCTCCACTTT
TRBJ1-2,NA,NA,TRBV7-9,CSSSLGTPARSYTF,TGTTCCAGCAGCTTAGGGACACCGGCGCGGAGCTACACCTTC
TRBJ1-1,NA,NA,TRBV18,CASSPPTEMNTEAFF,TGTGCCAGCTCACCACCAACAGAAATGAACACTGAAGCTTTCTTT
TRBJ2-7,TRBD1,NA,TRBV15,CATSGGQGAYEQYF,TGTGCCACCAGCGGGGGACAGGGCGCCTACGAGCAGTACTTC
TRBJ2-1,NA,NA,TRBV6-6,CAAMGPHLGDEQFF,TGTGCCGCCATGGGCCCTCACCTCGGGGATGAGCAGTTCTTC
TRBJ2-7,TRBD1,once,TRBV2,CASTRTGSSSYEQYF,TGTGCCAGCACTCGGACAGGGTCCAGCTCCTACGAGCAGTACTTC
TRBJ2-2,TRBD1,few,TRBV2,CASSGDRVSGELFF,TGTGCCAGCAGCGGGGACAGGGTTAGCGGGGAGCTGTTTTTT
TRBJ1-2,TRBD1,NA,TRBV19,CASRDNLQGFYGYTF,TGTGCCAGTAGAGATAATTTACAGGGGTTCTATGGCTACACCTTC
TRBJ2-5,NA,NA,TRBV28,CASSLVVQETQYF,TGTGCCAGCAGTTTAGTAGTCCAAGAGACCCAGTACTTC
TRBJ2-5,NA,NA,TRBV2,CASSEQGPSETQYF,TGTGCCAGCAGTGAACAGGGGCCTTCAGAGACCCAGTACTTC
TRBJ2-3,NA,few,TRBV30,CAWRGMRGGAGTDTQYF,TGTGCCTGGAGGGGGATGAGAGGGGGGGCCGGCACAGATACGCAGTATTTT
TRBJ2-1,NA,NA,TRBV30,CAWSAARYNEQFF,TGTGCCTGGAGTGCCGCCAGATACAATGAGCAGTTCTTC
TRBJ2-3,NA,NA,TRBV27,CASSLVRGGSPDTQYF,TGTGCCAGCAGTTTAGTGAGGGGGGGGTCCCCAGATACGCAGTATTTT
TRBJ1-3,NA,NA,TRBV5-1,CASTPAGISGNTIYF,TGCGCCAGCACCCCGGCGGGTATCTCTGGAAACACCATATATTTT
TRBJ2-1,TRBD2,NA,TRBV6-1,CASSVNSGGTLYNEQFF,TGTGCCAGCAGTGTTAATAGCGGGGGGACTCTCTACAATGAGCAGTTCTTC
TRBJ2-3,TRBD2,NA,TRBV29-1,CSVVEAGGTADTQYF,TGCAGCGTTGTAGAAGCGGGAGGTACGGCAGATACGCAGTATTTT
TRBJ2-7,NA,NA,TRBV6-1,CASSEAREYEQYF,TGTGCCAGCAGTGAAGCGCGGGAATACGAGCAGTACTTC
TRBJ2-5,NA,few,TRBV28,CASSEAQGMETQYF,TGTGCCAGCAGCGAAGCCCAGGGTATGGAGACCCAGTACTTC
TRBJ1-5,NA,NA,TRBV18,CASSQEGSVNQPQHF,TGTGCCAGCTCACAGGAGGGGTCCGTCAATCAGCCCCAGCATTTT
TRBJ2-2,TRBD1,NA,TRBV27,CASALTGANTGELFF,TGTGCCAGCGCCCTTACAGGGGCGAACACCGGGGAGCTGTTTTTT
TRBJ1-5,NA,NA,TRBV6-1,CASSEARNQPQHF,TGTGCCAGCAGTGAAGCGAGAAATCAGCCCCAGCATTTT
TRBJ2-2,NA,NA,TRBV5-1,CASSLAVTGELFF,TGCGCCAGCAGCTTGGCCGTCACCGGGGAGCTGTTTTTT
TRBJ1-1,TRBD1,NA,TRBV19,CASRPDRGGNTEAFF,TGTGCCAGTAGGCCCGACAGGGGGGGAAACACTGAAGCTTTCTTT